These 8 T cell receptor beta chains came from one sample sequenced in a study of blood T cell repertoires in COVID-19. TCRdb's copy holds only in-frame clones and misses some; the assay was immunoSEQ multiplex PCR. The table shows approximately 450,000 clones, with roughly 85% occurring only once. Sequencing was carried out using PBMCs or T cells enriched from blood (not recorded which). The receptors were sampled from a woman under 30 with acute COVID-19.

V gene TRBV11-2 combines with J gene TRBJ2-7; possibly TRBD2 for D (6 bases). The CDR3 is 14 amino acids. V lost 5 bases and J 2 bases, leaving 13 bases between the germline ends. Germline CDR1 reads SGHAT; CDR2 reads FQNNGV. The CDR3 coding sequence is TGTGCCAGCAGCCCTGGCGGACTACCCTACGAGCAGTACTTC. Translating it yields CASSPGGLPYEQYF.

This chain links TRBV7-8 with TRBJ1-5, with D possibly TRBD1 on 6 matching bases. The V end lost 5 bases, the J end lost 2 bases, and 16 bases lay between the germline ends. Germline-derived CDR1 and CDR2 are SGHVS and FQNEAQ. CDR3 size: 16 residues. The CDR3 DNA sequence: TGTGCCAGCAGCCTATCCCGACAGGCTGGCAATCAGCCCCAGCATTTT. It translates to CASSLSRQAGNQPQHF. Together with reference TRBV7-8 and TRBJ1-5, the CDR3 gives the full variable domain: GAGVSQSPRYKVAKRGQDVALRCDPISGHVSLFWYQQALGQGPEFLTYFQNEAQLDKSGLPSDRFFAERPEGSVSTLKIQRTQQEDSAVYLCASSLSRQAGNQPQHFGDGTRLSIL.

The chain uses TRBV27 and TRBJ1-6; 9 nucleotides match TRBD1. This CDR3 has 15 amino acids. Losses at the gene ends were 5 bases for V and 10 bases for J; bases not matched to a gene: 9. Germline CDR1 reads MNHEY; CDR2 reads SMNVEV (reference sequence). The chain's CDR3 is CASSTRTGDRSPLHF. In DNA form, the CDR3 reads TGTGCCAGCAGTACCCGGACAGGGGATCGATCACCCCTCCACTTT.

The chain couples TRBV11-3 to TRBJ1-2; D remains unclear. The CDR3 totals 13 residues. Germline assignment: CDR1 SGHNT and CDR2 YENEEA. V was trimmed by 3 bases and J by 4 bases, leaving 9 bases between them. The CDR3 reads CASSFRESYGYTF. For the CDR3, the DNA is TGTGCCAGCAGCTTTCGGGAATCCTATGGCTACACCTTC.

V gene TRBV28 combines with J gene TRBJ1-2; TRBD1 matches at 8 bases. This CDR3 comprises 13 residues. V was pared by 6 bases and J by 2 bases, with 2 bases of the junction left unmatched. Looked up from germline, CDR1 is MDHEN and CDR2 is SYDVKM. CDR3 in DNA: TGTGCCAGCAGGGACAGGGACAACTATGGCTACACCTTC. It is translated as CASRDRDNYGYTF.

This clone has only one observation. The rearrangement links TRBV11-2 to TRBJ2-7; TRBD1 is a possible D gene (6 bases). Trimming stripped 0 bases from V and 1 base from J, with 10 bases between. Germline CDR1 reads SGHAT; CDR2 reads FQNNGV. The CDR3 is 15 amino acids. This CDR3 is CASSLDTGSSYEQYF. In DNA, the CDR3 is TGTGCCAGCAGCTTAGACACAGGGTCATCCTACGAGCAGTACTTC.

The chain is built from TRBV7-2 and TRBJ1-1; TRBD1 matches at 9 bases. Germline CDR1 is SGHTA and CDR2 is FQGNSA. The V segment lost 11 bases and the J segment 4 bases; nucleotides outside the gene matches: 8. CDR3 length: 13 amino acids. The CDR3 DNA reads as TGTGCCTCAATGGGACAGGGATTCACTGAAGCTTTCTTT. Protein product: CASMGQGFTEAFF. The full variable domain, in which reference TRBV7-2 and TRBJ1-1 provide the parts outside the CDR3, is GAGVSQSPSNKVTEKGKDVELRCDPISGHTALYWYRQSLGQGLEFLIYFQGNSAPDKSGLPSDRFSAERTGGSVSTLTIQRTQQEDSAVYLCASMGQGFTEAFFGQGTRLTVV.

The rearrangement links TRBV19 to TRBJ1-2; perhaps TRBD1 as D (5 bases). The length of the CDR3 is 14 residues. CDR1 is LNHDA, CDR2 SQIVND, per germline (reference sequence). Trimming removed 5 bases from V and 7 bases from J, with 17 bases in between. CDR3 DNA: TGTGCCAGTAGTGAGACAGCCAAACTCGCTGGCTACACCTTC. Translating gives CASSETAKLAGYTF.